Presented here are 27 T cell receptor beta chains from one specimen sequenced in a study of CD8+ T cells in alopecia areata. Treatment described: oral pan-JAK inhibitor, 5-10 mg twice daily. It was cDNA, reverse transcribed from extracted RNA, that served as the sequencing template. Only in-frame clones appear in the TCRdb table, and some are missing; sequencing was by immunoSEQ multiplex PCR. The sample consists of about 110,000 clones, roughly three fifths of them appearing once. The input for sequencing was CD8+ T cells sorted from blood, taken at week 24, from a patient treated with tofacitinib. These receptor sequences come from a human donor with alopecia areata.

The chain employs TRBV11-2 and TRBJ2-7, with 7 bases identical to TRBD1. V gave up 6 bases and J gave up 5 bases; unmatched junction bases: 4. This CDR3 region has 12 residues. Per the germline V gene, CDR1 is SGHAT and CDR2 is FQNNGV. DNA of the CDR3: TGTGCCAGCAGTGACGACAGGGACGAGCAGTACTTC. Protein: CASSDDRDEQYF.

The genes are TRBV27 and TRBJ2-2; D possibly corresponds to TRBD2 (5 bases). The CDR3 loop spans 14 amino acids. Between the trimmed V and J ends, which lost 4 bases and 6 bases, there was a span of 12 bases. In germline, CDR1 is MNHEY, CDR2 SMNVEV (reference sequence). Written as DNA, the CDR3 is TGTGCCAGCAGTTGGACTCAGATGGCCGGGGAGCTGTTTTTT. It is translated as CASSWTQMAGELFF.

This chain uses TRBV5-1 with TRBJ1-1; D may be TRBD1 (5 bases). This CDR3 region has 13 residues. Germline CDR1 and CDR2: SGHRS and YFSETQ. V lost 4 bases, J lost 3 bases, and 10 bases lay in between. CDR3 sequence: CASSLRGHTEAFF. The DNA for the CDR3 is TGCGCCAGCAGCCTGAGGGGTCACACTGAAGCTTTCTTT.

This chain connects TRBV30 to TRBJ2-3, with 7 positions matching TRBD2. J lost 0 bases, V lost 3 bases, and 3 bases had no gene match. CDR1 and CDR2 from the germline V gene are GTSNPN and SVGIG (reference sequence). CDR3 size: 14 residues. The CDR3 sequence: CAWSRDYSTDTQYF. The CDR3, as DNA: TGTGCCTGGAGCCGGGACTATAGCACAGATACGCAGTATTTT.

V and J are TRBV7-3 and TRBJ1-1; D is possibly TRBD1 (5 bases). The germline V gene encodes CDR1 SGHTA and CDR2 FQGTGA. The CDR3 covers 13 residues. V gave up 1 base and J gave up 4 bases, with 7 bases separating them. CDR3: CASSLMGGTEAFF. The CDR3 bases are TGTGCCAGCAGCTTAATGGGGGGCACTGAAGCTTTCTTT. The variable domain in full, with the rest retrieved from reference TRBV7-3 and TRBJ1-1, is GAGVSQTPSNKVTEKGKYVELRCDPISGHTALYWYRQSLGQGPEFLIYFQGTGAADDSGLPNDRFFAVRPEGSVSTLKIQRTERGDSAVYLCASSLMGGTEAFFGQGTRLTVV.

Worth noting for this clone: Germline and junction disagree at one end, which may indicate a read error. The chain uses TRBV2 and TRBJ2-3; 11 bases fit TRBD2. The CDR3 has 13 amino acids. CDR1 is SNHLY, CDR2 FYNNEI, per germline. CDR3 DNA sequence: TGTGCCAGCAGTGACTCGACTAGCGGGGACCTGCATTTT. Its translation is CASSDSTSGDLHF.

Only a few counts were recorded for this clone. The chain is built from TRBV7-6 and TRBJ2-7, with D possibly being TRBD2 (6 bases). This CDR3 is built from 13 residues. The V end lost 5 bases, the J end lost 7 bases, and 15 bases lay between the germline ends. The V gene's germline CDR1 is SGHVS and CDR2 FNYEAQ. The CDR3 region is CASSLNAGLEQYF. DNA of the CDR3: TGTGCCAGCAGCCTCAATGCGGGACTGGAGCAGTACTTC.

The chain uses TRBV29-1 and TRBJ2-5; D is possibly TRBD1 or TRBD2 (5 bases each). Germline assignment: CDR1 SQVTM and CDR2 ANQGSEA. The V end was cut by 4 bases, the J end by 5 bases, with 20 bases between. This CDR3 is 15 amino acids long. Here the CDR3 reads CSVGYRGLGAETQYF. CDR3 nucleotide sequence: TGCAGCGTTGGCTACCGGGGCCTGGGCGCGGAGACCCAGTACTTC.

This clone is a singleton in its sample. The rearrangement joins TRBV19 to TRBJ1-1; unclear D gene. The V end lost 7 bases, the J end lost 0 bases, and 12 bases lay between the germline ends. The CDR3 sequence is 14 residues long. Germline CDR1 is LNHDA and CDR2 is SQIVND (reference sequence). The chain's CDR3 is CASNETPMNTEAFF. The CDR3, as DNA: TGTGCCAGTAACGAAACCCCCATGAACACTGAAGCTTTCTTT.

The gene calls are TRBV4-1 and TRBJ2-5, with D hard to call. Trimming pared 1 base from V and 3 bases from J, leaving 9 bases between. This CDR3 has 14 residues. The germline V gene encodes CDR1 MGHRA and CDR2 YSYEKL. CDR3 amino acids: CASSQVEREETQYF. The CDR3 nucleotides read TGCGCCAGCAGCCAAGTGGAAAGGGAAGAGACCCAGTACTTC.

This chain joins TRBV6-5 and TRBJ2-1, with 8 bases matching TRBD1. The CDR3 loop spans 14 amino acids. Losses at the gene ends were 4 bases for V and 6 bases for J; bases not matched to a gene: 5. Germline CDR1 and CDR2: MNHEY and SVGAGI. In DNA form, the CDR3 reads TGTGCCAGCAGTTCCGGACAGGGAATCAATGAGCAGTTCTTC. Translating gives CASSSGQGINEQFF.

The gene calls are TRBV29-1 and TRBJ1-2, with TRBD1 matching over 7 bases. CDR3 length: 13 amino acids. Germline CDR1 and CDR2: SQVTM and ANQGSEA. V shed 3 bases and J 4 bases; nucleotides not matched to a gene: 5. The CDR3 here is CSVDGQDLYGYTF. CDR3 bases: TGCAGCGTTGACGGACAGGATCTCTATGGCTACACCTTC. Drawing the rest from reference TRBV29-1 and TRBJ1-2, the complete variable domain is SAVISQKPSRDICQRGTSLTIQCQVDSQVTMMFWYRQQPGQSLTLIATANQGSEATYESGFVIDKFPISRPNLTFSTLTVSNMSPEDSSIYLCSVDGQDLYGYTFGSGTRLTVV.

The rearrangement links TRBV7-6 to TRBJ2-7; 11 bases fit TRBD1. Germline CDR1 SGHVS, CDR2 FNYEAQ. The CDR3 loop spans 14 amino acids. V was pared by 5 bases and J by 7 bases, with 7 bases of the junction left unmatched. This chain's CDR3 is CASSAGQGVEEQYF. The CDR3 DNA is TGTGCCAGCAGCGCGGGACAGGGGGTCGAGGAGCAGTACTTC.

This chain connects TRBV10-3 to TRBJ2-7; D gene uncertain. CDR1 and CDR2 (germline): ENHRY, SYGVKD. The ends were cut back, 3 bases at V and 1 base at J, with 7 bases in the middle. This CDR3 comprises 13 residues. DNA of the CDR3: TGTGCCATCAGTGAAGGACCGTCCTACGAGCAGTACTTC. Translated, it gives CAISEGPSYEQYF.

The V and J genes are TRBV27 and TRBJ1-4; D possibly corresponds to TRBD1 (5 bases). The germline V gene has CDR1 MNHEY and CDR2 SMNVEV (reference sequence). The length of the CDR3 is 14 residues. Trimming left V 7 bases short and J 10 bases short, with 19 bases between. The CDR3 region is CASNNIGTAGKLFF. In nucleotides, the CDR3 is TGTGCCAGCAACAACATTGGGACCGCCGGAAAACTGTTTTTT.

V is TRBV7-9 and J is TRBJ2-4; possibly TRBD1 for D (5 bases). Per the germline V gene, CDR1 is SEHNR and CDR2 is FQNEAQ (reference sequence). This CDR3 region has 12 residues. V lost 5 bases, J lost 8 bases, and 10 bases lay in between. The CDR3 DNA follows: TGTGCCAGCAGCACTGACAGTGACATTCAGTACTTC. This encodes CASSTDSDIQYF.

This clone showed up just a few times. CDR3 in amino acids: CASSEGGLGYNEQFF. The CDR3 DNA is TGTGCCAGCAGTGAAGGGGGTCTGGGTTACAATGAGCAGTTCTTC. The chain has TRBV2 and TRBJ2-1; D is uncertain. The CDR3 consists of 15 residues. V lost 1 base and J lost 4, with 11 bases in between. Looked up from germline, CDR1 is SNHLY and CDR2 is FYNNEI.

This clone was counted a few times. DNA for the CDR3: TGTGCCATCACGGACAGCTCCTACGAGCAGTACTTC. Translating gives CAITDSSYEQYF. The chain carries TRBV10-3 and TRBJ2-7, with D perhaps matching TRBD1 (6 bases). Trimming took 7 bases from V and 0 from J, leaving 7 bases between them. The CDR3 runs to 12 residues. The germline gives CDR1 ENHRY, CDR2 SYGVKD.

The chain carries TRBV6-1 and TRBJ1-2; D is possibly TRBD1 (6 bases). The CDR3 covers 16 residues. Germline assignment: CDR1 MNHNS and CDR2 SASEGT. V was pared by 0 bases and J by 4 bases, with 15 bases between. CDR3 protein: CASSEADSSISYGYTF. For the CDR3, the DNA is TGTGCCAGCAGTGAAGCGGACAGCAGTATATCCTATGGCTACACCTTC.

As concerns this clone: A much larger clone is a single base away; this may be a read error. The CDR3 loop is CASSPRDSSYNEQFF. In DNA form, the CDR3 reads TGTGCCAGCAGCCCCCGGGACAGCTCCTACAATGAGCAGTTCTTC. The chain employs TRBV14 and TRBJ2-1; 7 nucleotides agree with TRBD1. CDR1 is SGHDN, CDR2 FVKESK, per germline. V lost 4 bases, J lost 0 bases, and 3 bases stayed unmatched. CDR3 size: 15 residues.

This chain joins TRBV7-9 and TRBJ2-1; no reliable D call. CDR3 size: 12 residues. Germline CDR1 reads SEHNR; CDR2 reads FQNEAQ (reference sequence). Trimming shortened V by 4 bases and J by 4 bases, and 5 bases separated the two germline ends. The chain's CDR3 is CASSWEYNEQFF. CDR3 nucleotides: TGTGCCAGCAGCTGGGAATACAATGAGCAGTTCTTC.

This rearrangement joins TRBV27 to TRBJ2-1; a possible D gene is TRBD2 (5 bases). Germline V gene lookup returns CDR1 MNHEY and CDR2 SMNVEV (reference sequence). Trimming cost V 5 bases and J 8 bases, with 10 bases left between them. The CDR3 extends over 12 amino acids. In DNA, the CDR3 is TGTGCCAGCAGTATTAGAGGGTATGAGCAGTTCTTC. Its translation: CASSIRGYEQFF.

Only a few counts were recorded for this clone. The genes are TRBV14 and TRBJ1-6; D gene unclear. Germline values: CDR1 SGHDN, CDR2 FVKESK. Between the trimmed V and J ends, which lost 7 bases and 5 bases, there was a span of 9 bases. The CDR3 consists of 13 residues. CDR3 nucleotides: TGTGCCAGCAAGTTGGTCGATAATTCACCCCTCCACTTT. It yields the protein CASKLVDNSPLHF.

The sample holds a few counts of this clone. The chain combines TRBV19 with TRBJ1-5; D might be TRBD1 (5 bases). Germline loops: CDR1 LNHDA, CDR2 SQIVND (reference sequence). Trimming took off 7 bases at V and 5 bases at J, with 21 bases between the two ends. This CDR3 has 16 residues. Here the CDR3 reads CASTPDEWGEHQPQHF. The CDR3 DNA reads as TGTGCCAGTACCCCAGATGAGTGGGGGGAGCATCAGCCCCAGCATTTT.

Only a few counts were recorded for this clone. In DNA, the CDR3 is TGTGCCAGCAGCTCGGGGGGACCCTACGAGCAGTACTTC. Translated, it gives CASSSGGPYEQYF. This sequence joins TRBV5-4 and TRBJ2-7; TRBD2 matches 7 bases. Germline V gene lookup returns CDR1 SGHNT and CDR2 YYREEE (reference sequence). The length of the CDR3 is 13 residues. V shed 3 bases, J shed 2 bases, and the junction held 2 bases outside the gene matches.

This rearrangement joins TRBV7-9 to TRBJ2-7; D might be TRBD1 or TRBD2, each matching 5 bases. The V gene's germline CDR1 is SEHNR and CDR2 FQNEAQ (reference sequence). The germline V and J ends were trimmed by 1 base and 4 bases, with 14 bases remaining between them. The CDR3 consists of 15 residues. The CDR3 bases are TGTGCCAGCAGCTTAGAGAGCGCAGGGACGTACGAGCAGTACTTC. It specifies CASSLESAGTYEQYF.

This clone was recorded many times. J is TRBJ2-1 and V is TRBV14, with TRBD2 matching 10 bases. This CDR3 spans 15 amino acids. V lost 4 bases to trimming and J lost 5 bases; unmatched junction nucleotides: 5. Germline values: CDR1 SGHDN, CDR2 FVKESK. The chain's CDR3 is CASSPGTSVDNEQFF. DNA of the CDR3: TGTGCCAGCAGCCCAGGGACTAGCGTAGACAATGAGCAGTTCTTC.